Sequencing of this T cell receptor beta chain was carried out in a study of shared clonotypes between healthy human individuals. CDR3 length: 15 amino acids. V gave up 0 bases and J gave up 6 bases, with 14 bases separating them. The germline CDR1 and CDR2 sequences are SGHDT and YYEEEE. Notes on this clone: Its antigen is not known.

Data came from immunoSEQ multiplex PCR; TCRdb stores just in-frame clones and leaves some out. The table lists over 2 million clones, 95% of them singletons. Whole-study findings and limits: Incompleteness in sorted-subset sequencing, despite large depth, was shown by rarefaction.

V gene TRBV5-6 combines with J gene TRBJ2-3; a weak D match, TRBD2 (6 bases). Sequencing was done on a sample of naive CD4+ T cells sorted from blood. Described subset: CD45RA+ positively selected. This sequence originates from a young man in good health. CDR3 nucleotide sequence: TGTGCCAGCAGCTTGGTGGGCGGGGCCACGGATACGCAGTATTTT. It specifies CASSLVGGATDTQYF.